What follows describes a single T cell receptor delta chain. This clone was seen more than once but under ten times. This receptor's antigen is unknown. TCRdb has a much larger clone's protein, which differs at residue 14 from the translation of this DNA, likely because of a read error; what is shown is the protein translated from the DNA. This entry belongs to a study of γδ T cells in repeated Plasmodium falciparum infection (dated by TCRdb to the early 2020s). As for the study more broadly: The natural-infection arm enrolled Malian children exposed to intense seasonal malaria transmission and compared the Malian children with Australian children matched for age and gender. Several malaria-naive U.S. adults underwent four controlled human malaria infections by bites from P. falciparum NF54-infected Anopheles stephensi mosquitoes over around 590 days. Controlled-infection subjects were sampled at baseline, immediately before selected infections, and 21 days after each infection. Malian gammadelta TCR repertoires were analysed cross-sectionally during no-transmission periods and longitudinally across acute febrile malaria episodes. The study examined how repeated Plasmodium falciparum infection shapes the human gammadelta T cell repertoire, using natural infection in Mali and controlled human malaria infection.

Vgamma9/Vdelta2+ and Vdelta2-negative gammadelta T cell populations were flow-sorted from peripheral blood mononuclear cells for bulk TCR repertoire analysis. The CDR1 and CDR2 encoded by the germline V gene are TSWWSYY and QGS. Trimming accounts for 2 bases at V and 1 base at J, while the number of junction bases matched to no gene is 19. Counted from cysteine to phenylalanine, this CDR3 has 20 amino acids. Of the read, only the CDR3 DNA is kept; its 60 bases are in frame from base 1. Study-wide findings and limitations: Vgamma9/Vdelta2+ TCR repertoires showed a highly stable polyclonal repertoire over time and infection, with many inter-individual overlapping TCRgamma sequences. Compared with Australian children, Malian children appeared to have Vdelta2-negative gammadelta TCR repertoires that were more clonally expanded, less diverse and less shared. Generalizability was limited because the Malian cohort was drawn from a small rural village of predominantly one ethnic group. Waves of new clonotype selection in Vdelta2-negative, largely Vdelta1+, gammadelta TCR repertoires appeared to be driven by repeated controlled infections. The controlled-infection cohort was small, limiting analysis of inter-individual variability in gammadelta T cell responses.

The method was multiplex PCR. The sequencer was an Illumina MiSeq. Both TCR gamma (TRG) and TCR delta (TRD) chains were sequenced from each sorted gammadelta T cell sample. The authors processed their data as follows. Repertoire analyses included clonotype tree plots, accumulated frequency of the top 20 clonotypes, diversity index (DI) and D75 metrics. TCRdb reprocessed the public data with the CATT caller; entries with the same nucleotide sequence were combined afterwards. TCRdb, rather than the study authors, made the V and J calls. The sample yields 50,000 to 60,000 delta-chain clones; around 2% were counted once. Jointly, the top ten make up around 22% of the sample.

The chain is made from TRDV1 and TRDJ1, with 7 central nucleotides matching TRDD3. TCRdb carries no J gene annotation; the J gene was assigned here by matching the DNA with germline. Sequencing was performed on gamma-delta T cells from blood. The source is a pool of human donors (malaria-infected and uninfected, not separated). The sequence in DNA is TGTGCTCTTGGGGAATCGGCCTACCTTATACTGGGGATCTGCACCGATAAACTCATCTTT. This is translated as CALGESAYLILGICTDKLIF.